The sequence of this T cell receptor beta chain was determined in a study of T cells after yellow fever vaccination (dated by TCRdb to 2018 to 2020). For the study in its entirety: The SMART-Seq v4 Ultra Low Input RNA kit was used to prepare libraries from fractions with low cell numbers. The cohort comprised two healthy male donors, one aged 18 to 29 and one aged 30 to 40 years. Blood samples were taken at several timepoints before and after primary and secondary immunization, and bulk PBMC replicates and cell subsets were isolated. Bulk TCR alpha and beta repertoires were sequenced longitudinally to track T-cell clones before and after primary and booster YFV17D yellow fever vaccination. Summary of the overall study and its limitations: Most clones expanded after primary vaccination (approximately 95% of CD4 and around nine tenths of CD8) were re-detected after the booster, suggesting that broad memory maintenance occurred. Because the study included only a couple of donors, the extent to which the findings can be generalized is limited. The secondary T-cell response was weaker than the primary response but faster, peaking on day 5 instead of day 15. Computational filtering was required because FACS-sorted repertoires could contain abundant contaminating clonotypes from the bulk population. A small share of clonotypes was detected in both CD4 and CD8 compartments, with the overlap likely arising from convergent recombination.

Points on this clonotype: What this receptor recognizes is not known. No quality values exist for individual bases; no much larger clone is one base distant.

The treatment or condition label on this specimen signifies: live attenuated yellow fever vaccine strain. At each blood-draw timepoint, two biological replicates of bulk PBMCs were collected. PBMCs were isolated from peripheral blood using a standard Ficoll-Paque protocol. TriZol was used to extract RNA from bulk PBMCs, from CD4 and CD8 fractions, and from dextramer-positive and dextramer-negative fractions. TCR cDNA was made using 5'RACE template switching, a step that added a universal primer site and unique molecular identifiers. Priming of cDNA synthesis was performed from both the TCR alpha and TCR beta constant segments. Library amplification involved two PCR steps, and the second step added sample barcodes and sequencing adapters. Libraries were sequenced on Illumina HiSeq 2500 (2x100 bp) or NovaSeq (2x150 bp). From the authors' description of their analysis: Reads were demultiplexed and collapsed into UMI consensus sequences with MIGEC, and V(D)J alignment was performed with MiXCR. Vaccine-responding clonotypes were defined with edgeR using replicate PBMC samples, requiring FDR below 0.01 and a log2 fold change above 5 up to day 15. Bulk clonotypes were assigned CD4 or CD8 identity according to which sequenced CD4 or CD8 repertoire held them at higher abundance. TCRdb passed the public sequencing reads through fastp at Q25 and MiXCR, retaining productive beta sequences. Merged by CDR3 protein, the rows form single entries marked with the most common genes and DNA. These V and J calls originate from TCRdb's pipeline instead of the authors' own analysis. The table for this sample lists roughly 500,000 distinct CDR3 sequences; about 19% of them were counted only once. Of the sample, 14% falls within the top ten clones.

The germline V gene (reference sequence) yields GTSNPN for CDR1 and SVGIG for CDR2. CDR3 length: 14 amino acids, cysteine to phenylalanine. Only the CDR3 region is kept as DNA, spanning 42 bases read in frame from base 1. Unmatched junction bases come to 3, with V trimmed by 2 bases and J by 3 bases. The sample was PBMCs, taken 15 days after the yellow fever booster vaccination. The chain was built from TRBV30 and TRBJ2-7, with TRBD2 identical over 11 junction bases. The TCR comes from a man aged 25-45 years who received the YFV17D yellow fever vaccine. Here the CDR3 is given as CAWSPGLAGYEQYF. The DNA is as follows: TGTGCCTGGAGTCCCGGACTAGCGGGCTACGAGCAGTACTTC.